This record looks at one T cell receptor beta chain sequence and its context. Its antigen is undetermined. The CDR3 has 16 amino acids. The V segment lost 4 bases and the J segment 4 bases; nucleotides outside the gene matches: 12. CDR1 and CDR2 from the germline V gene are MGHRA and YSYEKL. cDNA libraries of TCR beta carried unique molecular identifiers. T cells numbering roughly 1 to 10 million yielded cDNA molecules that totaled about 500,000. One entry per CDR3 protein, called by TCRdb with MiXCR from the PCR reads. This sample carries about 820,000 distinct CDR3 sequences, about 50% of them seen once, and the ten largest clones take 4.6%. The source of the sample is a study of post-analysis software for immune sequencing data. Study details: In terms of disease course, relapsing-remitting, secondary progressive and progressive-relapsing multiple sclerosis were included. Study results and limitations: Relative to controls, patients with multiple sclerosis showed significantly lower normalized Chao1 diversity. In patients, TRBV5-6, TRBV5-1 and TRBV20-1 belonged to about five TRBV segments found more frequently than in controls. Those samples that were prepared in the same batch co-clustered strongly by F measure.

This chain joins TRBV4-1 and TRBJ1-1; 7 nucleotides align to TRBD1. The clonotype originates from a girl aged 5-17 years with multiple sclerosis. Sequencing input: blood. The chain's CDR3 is CASSPRRGGSITEAFF. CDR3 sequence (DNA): TGCGCCAGCAGCCCGCGGAGAGGGGGCAGCATCACTGAAGCTTTCTTT.